This entry lists 16 T cell receptor beta chains sequenced from one sample in a study of post-analysis software for immune sequencing data (dated by TCRdb to the mid-2010s). General study outcomes and caveats: Four to six TRBV segments, including TRBV5-6, TRBV5-1 and TRBV20-1, were significantly more frequent in patients than controls.

The method behind the library was PCR. Sequencing took place on an Illumina HiSeq 2500. To reduce PCR and sequencing biases, unique molecular identifiers were built into the TCR beta cDNA libraries. TCRdb trimmed the raw reads at Q25, called clones with MiXCR and kept productive beta chains. For every CDR3 protein sequence, its rows merge into one entry that carries the most common genes and DNA. The sample table shows roughly 800,000 distinct CDR3 sequences, and approximately 50% are seen once. Approximately 4.3% of the sample lies in the top ten. Antigens for these TCRs are unknown. The sequencing input was blood. The receptor set was obtained from a girl under 18 with multiple sclerosis.

This sequence joins TRBV25-1 and TRBJ2-5; D tentatively fits TRBD1 or TRBD2 (5 bases each). There are 14 residues in the CDR3. V dropped 7 bases and J dropped 5 bases, with 17 bases sitting between them. Per germline, CDR1 MGHDK and CDR2 SYGVNS. The CDR3 spells CASTLDITGETQYF. The CDR3, as DNA: TGTGCCAGCACTCTGGACATAACGGGGGAGACCCAGTACTTC.

The rearrangement uses TRBV29-1 and TRBJ2-1, with D unclear. Trimming took off 5 bases at V and 7 bases at J, with 21 bases between the two ends. Germline V gene data show CDR1 as SQVTM and CDR2 as ANQGSEA. The CDR3 length is 15 residues. The CDR3 loop is CSVSLKIPSANEQFF. The CDR3, as DNA: TGCAGCGTTTCATTAAAGATCCCTTCAGCAAATGAGCAGTTCTTC.

The rearrangement uses TRBV12-3 or TRBV12-4 and TRBJ1-1; 7 nucleotides match TRBD1. This CDR3 has 12 residues. The ends lost 5 bases at V and 11 bases at J; junction bases unmatched: 8. The CDR3 here is CASSRRGAGAFF. For the CDR3, the DNA is TGTGCCAGCAGTCGCAGGGGGGCCGGCGCTTTCTTT.

The CDR3 protein is CATGGVSDWGYTF. The CDR3 DNA follows: TGTGCCACGGGGGGCGTTTCGGACTGGGGCTACACCTTC. The chain uses TRBV10-3 and TRBJ1-2, with D possibly being TRBD1 (6 bases). V dropped 10 bases and J dropped 8 bases, with 20 bases sitting between them. There are 13 residues in the CDR3. Per the germline V gene, CDR1 is ENHRY and CDR2 is SYGVKD.

The chain joins TRBV7-6 to TRBJ2-3, with 9 bases matching TRBD1. Trimming at V came to 5 bases and at J to 3 bases, leaving 6 bases not matched to a gene. Germline V lookup: CDR1 SGHVS, CDR2 FNYEAQ. CDR3 size: 15 residues. CDR3 bases: TGTGCCAGCAGCCAGGACAGGGGTAGTACAGATACGCAGTATTTT. Translated: CASSQDRGSTDTQYF.

This rearrangement joins TRBV12-3 or TRBV12-4 to TRBJ2-1; D is possibly TRBD1 (6 bases). Trimming removed 10 bases at V and 10 bases at J, with 17 bases between. The CDR3 runs 12 residues. CDR3 region: CAIQPSRGEQFF. CDR3 bases: TGTGCCATCCAGCCAAGCAGGGGCGAGCAGTTCTTC.

The chain uses TRBV29-1 and TRBJ1-2; D is ambiguous. Deletions cut 6 bases from V and 3 bases from J, with 8 bases between. The CDR3 covers 11 residues. CDR1 is SQVTM and CDR2 is ANQGSEA in the germline V gene. The CDR3 DNA reads as TGCAGCGTGCGACGGGACTATGGCTACACCTTC. This codes for CSVRRDYGYTF.

The chain combines TRBV7-9 with TRBJ1-5, with a tentative D call TRBD1 (5 bases). The CDR3 runs to 15 residues. V was pared by 1 base and J by 2 bases, with 9 bases between. Germline-derived CDR1 and CDR2 are SEHNR and FQNEAQ (reference sequence). The CDR3 here is CASSLDTRGNQPQHF. DNA of the CDR3: TGTGCCAGCAGCTTAGATACCAGGGGCAATCAGCCCCAGCATTTT.

The chain is built from TRBV7-9 and TRBJ2-5; 8 bases are a match to TRBD1. The germline V gene encodes CDR1 SEHNR and CDR2 FQNEAQ (reference sequence). The CDR3 extends over 12 amino acids. The V and J ends lost 10 bases and 5 bases, in that order; junction bases with no gene match: 6. The CDR3 DNA is TGTGCCACCCGACAGGGGATCGAGACCCAGTACTTC. Encoded protein: CATRQGIETQYF.

This chain connects TRBV12-3 or TRBV12-4 to TRBJ2-5, with 7 positions matching TRBD1. This CDR3 region has 15 residues. Trimming at V came to 6 bases and at J to 0 bases, leaving 7 bases not matched to a gene. The CDR3 sequence is CASRSGTAYQETQYF. CDR3 sequence (DNA): TGTGCCAGCAGATCCGGGACAGCGTACCAAGAGACCCAGTACTTC.

V gene TRBV29-1 combines with J gene TRBJ2-7; TRBD1 agrees at 8 bases. Germline trimming cut 7 bases from V and 3 bases from J; bases unmatched to any gene: 2. Germline V gene sequence: CDR1 SQVTM, CDR2 ANQGSEA. The CDR3 length is 11 residues. The CDR3 region has the DNA TGCAGCGCGACAGGGGACTACGAGCAGTACTTC. Its protein product is CSATGDYEQYF.

This chain joins TRBV6-5 and TRBJ2-7; D remains unclear. V was pared by 5 bases and J by 0 bases, with 14 bases between. Germline CDR1 MNHEY, CDR2 SVGAGI. CDR3 size: 15 residues. The CDR3 nucleotides are TGTGCCAGCAGTCACCGGACGGATAGCTCCTACGAGCAGTACTTC. It yields the protein CASSHRTDSSYEQYF.

This clonotype has a handful of counts. One end of the junction fails to match germline, which may point to a read error. The chain is built from TRBV12-3 or TRBV12-4 and TRBJ1-1; no clear D gene. The CDR3 sequence is 13 residues long. CDR3: CAGSHRHTTEAFF. In nucleotides, the CDR3 is TGTGCCGGCAGCCATAGACATACCACTGAAGCTTTCTTT.

The CDR3 protein is CASLGASGNNEQFF. CDR3 DNA sequence: TGTGCCAGCCTCGGGGCTAGCGGCAACAATGAGCAGTTCTTC. The rearrangement joins TRBV27 to TRBJ2-1; 7 nucleotides match TRBD2. The junction had 9 bases not matched to a gene; V was cut back by 8 bases and J by 5 bases. The CDR3 totals 14 residues. Germline CDR1 and CDR2: MNHEY and SMNVEV (reference sequence).

The genes are TRBV10-3 and TRBJ2-1; 13 bases are shared with TRBD2. The CDR3 is made up of 14 amino acids. CDR1 is ENHRY, CDR2 SYGVKD, per germline. V dropped 3 bases and J dropped 10; count of bases not matched to a gene: 3. The CDR3 sequence is CAISEKLAGGEQFF. DNA for the CDR3: TGTGCCATCAGTGAAAAACTAGCGGGGGGGGAGCAGTTCTTC.

This clonotype has more than one count but fewer than ten. The V gene is TRBV28, the J gene TRBJ2-6; possible D gene TRBD2, 5 bases. The CDR3 has 18 residues. Trimming shortened V by 3 bases and J by 4 bases, and 19 bases separated the two germline ends. The germline V gene encodes CDR1 MDHEN and CDR2 SYDVKM. For the CDR3, the DNA is TGTGCCAGCAGTTTGAGGGCCCACGGGCGGTCAGGGGCCAACGTCCTGACTTTC. This translates into CASSLRAHGRSGANVLTF.